This TCR beta chain was profiled in a study of blood T cell repertoires in COVID-19. The wider study: Sources were T cells, B-cell-depleted T cells, or PBMCs; the material itself was cDNA or gDNA.

Produced via immunoSEQ multiplex PCR; TCRdb's table is partial and in-frame only. The top ten hold roughly 2.1% of the sample, which has about 99,000 clones, around nine tenths seen once. The germline V gene encodes CDR1 LNHDA and CDR2 SQIVND (reference sequence). The ends were cut back, 4 bases at V and 4 bases at J, with 16 bases in the middle. This CDR3 is 15 amino acids long. The sequencing sample was made of peripheral blood. This chain links TRBV19 with TRBJ2-5, with TRBD1 as a possible D gene (6 bases). The TCR was taken from a man aged 45-65 years with COVID-19, enrolled during active disease. The CDR3 loop reads CASSTTGLRGETQYF. Here the CDR3 DNA reads TGTGCCAGTAGTACAACAGGGTTGAGGGGAGAGACCCAGTACTTC.